The present T cell receptor beta chain was sequenced within a study of cytomegalovirus exposure and HLA in healthy donors. The CDR3 is made up of 19 amino acids. Germline lookup yields CDR1 SGHRS and CDR2 YFSETQ. With V trimmed by 4 bases and J by 5 bases, 14 bases remained unmatched. The PCR made use of 60 Vbeta and 13 Jbeta primers. The method was immunoSEQ multiplex PCR; TCRdb's version includes in-frame clones alone and lacks a portion of them. The repertoire holds 150,000 to 250,000 clones, with around 77% as singletons. The chain employs TRBV5-1 and TRBJ2-1, with 14 bases matching TRBD2. The sample was PBMCs. This TCR derives from a man aged 25 to 40 in good health and CMV-seronegative. The CDR3 region is CASSPTTSGRAYSHNEQFF. The CDR3 nucleotides are TGCGCCAGCAGCCCTACGACTAGCGGGAGGGCCTATAGCCACAATGAGCAGTTCTTC.